This TCR beta chain was captured in a study of shared clonotypes between healthy human individuals. Study findings and constraints: Naive subsets typically showed greater estimated richness than memory subsets.

This CDR3 comprises 13 residues. With V trimmed by 0 bases and J by 4 bases, 2 bases remained unmatched. Germline V CDR1 and CDR2: GTSNPN, SVGIG (reference sequence). Details on this clone: The antigen is not known. Within the sample, other DNA sequences also encode this same CDR3.

Measured with immunoSEQ multiplex PCR; TCRdb has only the in-frame clones, and not every one. The data show some 2,500,000 clones, with 80% to 95% seen just once and around 0.35% held by the top ten. V and J are TRBV30 and TRBJ1-2; 7 nucleotides match TRBD1. Sequenced input: naive CD4+ T cells from PBMCs. Noted subset: CD45RA+ positively selected. This TCR came from a man between 18 and 29 years old in good health. Some clones in this sample may be carry-over from other donors' samples. The CDR3, as DNA: TGTGCCTGGAGTGTCCAGGGGGGCTATGGCTACACCTTC. Its protein product is CAWSVQGGYGYTF.